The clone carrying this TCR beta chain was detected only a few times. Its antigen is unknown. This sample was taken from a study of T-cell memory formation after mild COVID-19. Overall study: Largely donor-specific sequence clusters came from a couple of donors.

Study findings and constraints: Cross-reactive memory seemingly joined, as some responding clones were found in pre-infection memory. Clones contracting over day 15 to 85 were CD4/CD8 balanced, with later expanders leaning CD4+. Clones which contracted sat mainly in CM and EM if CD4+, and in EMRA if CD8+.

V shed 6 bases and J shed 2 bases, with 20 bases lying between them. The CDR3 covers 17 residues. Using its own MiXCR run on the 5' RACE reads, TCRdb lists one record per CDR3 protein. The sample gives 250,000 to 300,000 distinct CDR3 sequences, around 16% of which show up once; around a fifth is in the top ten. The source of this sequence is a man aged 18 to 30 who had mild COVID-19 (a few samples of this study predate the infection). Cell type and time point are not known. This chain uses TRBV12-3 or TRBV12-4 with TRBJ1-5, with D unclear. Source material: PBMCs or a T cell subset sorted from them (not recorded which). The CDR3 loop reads CASSSKVPPRGNQPQHF. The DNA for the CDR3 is TGTGCCAGCAGCTCCAAAGTCCCGCCGCGGGGCAATCAGCCCCAGCATTTT.